This TCR delta chain was documented in a study of gamma-delta T cells after stem cell transplantation. For this clone: Since a far larger clone is one base different, this is likely a read error. At the DNA level, this CDR3 is encoded by other sequences in the same sample as well.

Germline CDR1 is GEAIGNYY and CDR2 is EKD. The CDR3 is 19 amino acids. TCRdb processed the RT-PCR reads again with the CATT caller. The top ten clones hold over 45% of a sample with about 1,500 delta-chain clones, 22% of them seen once. This rearrangement joins TRDV2 to TRDJ1, with 9 bases matching TRDD3. The origin of this receptor is a human donor. It is not recorded whose cells these are; they may come from a transplant donor. The sample was gamma-delta T cells. CDR3 DNA sequence: TGCGCCTGTGACGGACTTGGTACTGGGGGACTCGGGGGCACCGATAAACTCATCTTT. Translating it yields CACDGLGTGGLGGTDKLIF.